This T cell receptor (beta chain) was identified in a study of blood T cell repertoires in COVID-19 (dated by TCRdb to 2020 to 2021). Regarding the complete study: Samples from collaborators originated in the United States, Italy and Spain and spanned both the acute and convalescent phases of COVID-19. The material from the prospective study consisted of cDNA or gDNA derived from T cells, B-cell-depleted T cells, or PBMCs. Deeply sampled blood TCRbeta repertoires from subjects exposed to, actively infected with, or recovered from COVID-19 were included in the dataset. The repertoires were released in a freely available public database meant as a resource for research on the immune response to SARS-CoV-2. Samples were obtained from the ongoing ImmuneRACE study (first 160 participants) and from about 1,300 subjects provided by 6 global collaborators. A de-identified subject ID, COVID-19 status, age in years and sex were almost always included in the sample metadata. HLA class I and class II types, where available, came from metadata supplied by the sample provider rather than from assay-based typing.

TCRbeta CDR3 regions were amplified from genomic DNA by means of the immunoSEQ Assay, a bias-controlled multiplex PCR. The study's processing was this. Within the assay, amplification of reference gene primers was used to estimate how many nucleated cells each sample contained. To quantify the absolute abundance of each unique TCRbeta CDR3 rearrangement, sequence reads were collapsed and filtered. For each sample, productive Simpson clonality was calculated by taking the square root of Simpson's diversity index across productive rearrangements. TCRdb stores this immuneACCESS table with in-frame sequences only. Part of the clones is absent; in the studies checked, under half of the shortfall reflects unresolved V genes, and no reason is known for the rest. V and J calls and clone size are given by that table; D and trimming were obtained from the DNA. Across this sample there are about 280,000 clones, with about 91% seen only once. 2.8% of the sample is taken by the ten largest.

Participants in the prospective study were enrolled through a virtual design, were aged about 18 to 100 years, and lived in fewer than 30 United States geographic areas. To assign participants to cohorts, the prospective study relied on clinical history that participants themselves reported in a screening survey and a study questionnaire. A participant counted as exposed if, within 2 weeks of entering the study, that participant had been in contact with someone who had a PCR-confirmed or clinician-diagnosed COVID-19 case. In the prospective study, whole blood, serum and a nasopharyngeal or oropharyngeal swab were collected from each participant by mobile phlebotomists. Additional blood draws and questionnaires over an approximately two-month period could optionally be provided by prospective study participants. Before DNA extraction, prospective study blood samples were shipped either frozen or at room temperature.

Remarks on this clone: The antigen it binds to is not known. No much larger clone is present one base from it, and per-base qualities are unavailable.

General findings and caveats noted by the study authors: Clinical and demographic metadata were provided uncurated, with the amount varying by source and participant.

After removal of 5 bases from V and 5 bases from J, the junction retains 11 bases not matched to a gene. The CDR3 contains 16 residues, cysteine and phenylalanine counted. Only the CDR3 region is kept as DNA, spanning 48 bases read in frame from base 1. As encoded in the germline V gene, CDR1 is MDHEN while CDR2 is SYDVKM. The chain is assembled from TRBV28 and TRBJ2-1; TRBD2 fits 8 bases in the junction. The sequenced material came from PBMCs or T cells enriched from blood (not recorded which). This sequence was found in a man aged 40-49 years who had been exposed to COVID-19. Read as DNA, the sequence is TGTGCCAGCAGTCCCCGGGCGGTAGCGGGAAACAATGAGCAGTTCTTC. The resulting protein is CASSPRAVAGNNEQFF.